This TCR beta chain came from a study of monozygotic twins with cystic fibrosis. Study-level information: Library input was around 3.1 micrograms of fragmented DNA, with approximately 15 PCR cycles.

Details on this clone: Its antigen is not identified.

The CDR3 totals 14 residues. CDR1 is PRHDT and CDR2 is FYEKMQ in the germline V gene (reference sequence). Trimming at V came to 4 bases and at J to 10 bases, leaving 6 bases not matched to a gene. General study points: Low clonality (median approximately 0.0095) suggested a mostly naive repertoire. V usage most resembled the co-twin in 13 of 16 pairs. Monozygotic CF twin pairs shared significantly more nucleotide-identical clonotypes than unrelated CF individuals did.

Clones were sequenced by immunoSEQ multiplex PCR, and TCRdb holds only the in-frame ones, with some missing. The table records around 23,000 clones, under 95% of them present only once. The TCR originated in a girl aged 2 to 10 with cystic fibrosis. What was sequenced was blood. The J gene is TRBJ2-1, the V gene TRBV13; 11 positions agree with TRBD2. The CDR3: CASSWITSGGEQFF. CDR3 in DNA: TGTGCCAGCAGCTGGATTACTAGCGGGGGAGAGCAGTTCTTC.